This T cell receptor (beta chain) was obtained from a study of cytomegalovirus exposure and HLA in healthy donors. Study overall: It was reported in a later analysis that the 95 to 150 validation repertoires used the same platform as the 550 to 850 first-cohort repertoires.

With regard to this clone: No antigen is known for it.

The method was immunoSEQ multiplex PCR; TCRdb's version includes in-frame clones alone and lacks a portion of them. The sample holds 130,000 or so clones, approximately 90% seen once. The germline V gene has CDR1 LNHDA and CDR2 SQIVND (reference sequence). V was cut by 5 bases and J by 4 bases, with 9 bases left in between. The CDR3 contains 13 residues. Study outcomes and limitations: Cytomegalovirus status was reportedly diagnosed by the classifier with high specificity and sensitivity. The study labeled about 160 TCR beta chains cytomegalovirus-associated.

The sequencing input was PBMCs. The receptor was isolated from a woman younger than 35 in good health and CMV-seronegative. The chain employs TRBV19 and TRBJ1-5; D is perhaps TRBD1 (6 bases). CDR3 residues: CASSGDRNQPQHF. In DNA form, the CDR3 reads TGTGCCAGTAGTGGTGACAGGAATCAGCCCCAGCATTTT.